The 30 T cell receptor beta chains below all came from one sample that was sequenced in a study of T cells in Graves' hyperthyroidism and ophthalmopathy. The investigators amplified TCR beta CDR3 regions from RNA transcripts. The HTBI primer set drove a first-round RT-PCR of the TCR CDR3. MiXCR was run by TCRdb on the multiplex PCR reads, yielding one entry per CDR3 protein. In the table there are over 250,000 distinct CDR3 sequences, around 15% of which are singletons. The sample consisted of blood. These receptor sequences come from a woman between 40 and 55 years old with Graves' ophthalmopathy.

The chain joins TRBV25-1 to TRBJ2-2, with 8 bases identical to TRBD1. Trimming cost V 6 bases and J 5 bases; bases outside gene matches: 5. The CDR3 covers 14 residues. Germline V gene lookup returns CDR1 MGHDK and CDR2 SYGVNS. The CDR3 reads CASSFGQGTGELFF. CDR3 in DNA: TGTGCCAGCAGCTTCGGACAGGGTACCGGGGAGCTGTTTTTT.

This clonotype appeared many times. The rearrangement joins TRBV29-1 to TRBJ2-3; TRBD1 agrees at 7 bases. Germline CDR1 SQVTM, CDR2 ANQGSEA. The CDR3 is 13 amino acids. V trimming: 6 bases; J trimming: 1 base; junction bases outside the gene matches: 4. In DNA, the CDR3 is TGCAGCGTGCGCGGACAGGGCACAGATACGCAGTATTTT. Amino acids: CSVRGQGTDTQYF.

This clonotype was detected ten times or more. The V call is TRBV6-1, the J call TRBJ2-7; D unclear. The ends were cut back, 2 bases at V and 0 bases at J, with 14 bases in the middle. In germline, CDR1 is MNHNS, CDR2 SASEGT. The CDR3 is 16 amino acids. CDR3 protein: CASSERSGRSSYEQYF. As DNA, the CDR3 is TGTGCCAGCAGTGAACGGTCCGGGCGGTCCTCCTACGAGCAGTACTTC.

The table lists this clonotype with a few counts. The J gene is TRBJ1-5, the V gene TRBV7-9, with D possibly matching TRBD1 (5 bases). The germline V gene encodes CDR1 SEHNR and CDR2 FQNEAQ (reference sequence). The CDR3 has 15 amino acids. Deletions cut 5 bases from V and 4 bases from J, with 15 bases between. This CDR3 reads CASSPDAGPNQPQHF. The CDR3 DNA reads TGTGCCAGCAGCCCCGACGCGGGGCCTAATCAGCCCCAGCATTTT.

This clonotype was seen ten or more times. The chain links TRBV27 to TRBJ2-7, with D possibly TRBD1 on 5 matching bases. In germline, CDR1 is MNHEY, CDR2 SMNVEV (reference sequence). CDR3 length equals 15 residues. V was clipped by 0 bases and J by 1 base, with 10 bases between them. The CDR3 reads CASSLSGEESYEQYF. CDR3 DNA: TGTGCCAGCAGTTTATCAGGGGAAGAATCCTACGAGCAGTACTTC.

There are a few counts of this clonotype. The chain is built from TRBV3-1 and TRBJ1-6; a weak D match, TRBD1 (5 bases). The germline V and J ends were trimmed by 6 bases and 7 bases, with 13 bases remaining between them. Germline V lookup: CDR1 LGHDT, CDR2 YNNKEL (reference sequence). The length of the CDR3 is 14 residues. The CDR3 DNA is TGTGCCAGCAGGCTCAGGGAGGTCAATTCACCCCTCCACTTT. Amino acids: CASRLREVNSPLHF.

The table lists this clonotype with many counts. The rearrangement joins TRBV15 to TRBJ2-7; a possible D gene is TRBD1 (5 bases). The CDR3 spans 15 residues. Germline V gene lookup returns CDR1 LNHNV and CDR2 YYDKDF (reference sequence). The V and J ends lost 0 bases and 2 bases respectively, with 11 bases between them. The CDR3 sequence is CATSRDRTPAYEQYF. DNA for the CDR3: TGTGCCACCAGCAGAGACAGGACACCAGCCTACGAGCAGTACTTC. Full variable domain (remainder filled in from reference TRBV15 and TRBJ2-7): DAMVIQNPRYQVTQFGKPVTLSCSQTLNHNVMYWYQQKSSQAPKLLFHYYDKDFNNEADTPDNFQSRRPNTSFCFLDIRSPGLGDTAMYLCATSRDRTPAYEQYFGPGTRLTVT.

The rearrangement links TRBV7-3 to TRBJ2-1; D is ambiguous. In germline, CDR1 is SGHTA, CDR2 FQGTGA. V was pared by 5 bases and J by 0 bases, with 14 bases between. The CDR3 has 16 residues. Written as DNA, the CDR3 is TGTGCCAGCAGCCCCAGGCGATTTTGCTCCTACAATGAGCAGTTCTTC. As protein: CASSPRRFCSYNEQFF.

In this sample, this clonotype turned up many times. V and J are TRBV10-3 and TRBJ2-7; D not resolved. Looked up from germline, CDR1 is ENHRY and CDR2 is SYGVKD. This CDR3 contains 14 residues. V lost 2 bases and J 0 bases, leaving 8 bases between the germline ends. This CDR3 reads CAISEGRSSYEQYF. DNA for the CDR3: TGTGCCATCAGTGAGGGCAGGAGCTCCTACGAGCAGTACTTC.

The V call is TRBV10-1, the J call TRBJ2-5; a weak D match, TRBD2 (5 bases). Germline CDR1 is WNHNN and CDR2 is SYGVQD (reference sequence). V was clipped by 3 bases and J by 3 bases, with 17 bases between them. The CDR3 has 16 amino acids. CDR3 coding DNA: TGCGCCAGCAGTGAAGGCCCAGCGGACTCTGAAGAGACCCAGTACTTC. It is translated as CASSEGPADSEETQYF.

This clonotype was seen a few times. The CDR3 DNA follows: TGCAGTGCTAGAGATGGGGAGGTTCGCAATCAGCCCCAGCATTTT. This encodes CSARDGEVRNQPQHF. The chain has TRBV20-1 and TRBJ1-5; D gene ambiguous. V was trimmed by 0 bases and J by 2 bases, leaving 11 bases between them. This CDR3 region has 15 residues. Germline V gene lookup returns CDR1 DFQATT and CDR2 SNEGSKA (reference sequence).

This clonotype has only a few counts. The J gene is TRBJ2-7, the V gene TRBV6-1; TRBD2 matches 11 bases. Germline CDR1 reads MNHNS; CDR2 reads SASEGT. The CDR3 has 15 residues. V trimming: 6 bases; J trimming: 7 bases; junction bases outside the gene matches: 11. CDR3 sequence (DNA): TGTGCCAGCAGCCCCCTAGCGGGGGGCCCTGGGGAGCAGTACTTC. Its protein product is CASSPLAGGPGEQYF.

As for this clonotype: This may come from a read error, since a much larger clone is one base off. The chain has TRBV3-1 and TRBJ1-1, with D unresolved. The germline gives CDR1 LGHDT, CDR2 YNNKEL (reference sequence). The CDR3 sequence is 12 residues long. The CDR3 nucleotides are TGTGCCAGCAGCCAAGACAGGACTGAAGCTTCCTTT. The encoded protein is CASSQDRTEASF. Filled out from reference TRBV3-1 and TRBJ1-1, the complete variable domain reads DTAVSQTPKYLVTQMGNDKSIKCEQNLGHDTMYWYKQDSKKFLKIMFSYNNKELIINETVPNRFSPKSPDKAHLNLHINSLELGDSAVYFCASSQDRTEASFGQGTRLTVV.

This chain links TRBV29-1 with TRBJ1-2; D unresolved. Germline-derived CDR1 and CDR2 are SQVTM and ANQGSEA. The CDR3 spans 13 residues. V shed 4 bases and J shed 4 bases, with 13 bases lying between them. CDR3 DNA sequence: TGCAGCGTTGCGGGCGTTGGGTGCTATGGCTACACCTTC. Its protein product is CSVAGVGCYGYTF.

The rearrangement joins TRBV12-3 or TRBV12-4 to TRBJ2-7; no reliable D call. Trimming cost V 0 bases and J 5 bases, with 17 bases left between them. This CDR3 is built from 16 residues. DNA of the CDR3: TGTGCCAGCAGTTTAGCGAGTAGTTTGTGGGTCAACGAGCAGTACTTC. Protein sequence: CASSLASSLWVNEQYF.

This clonotype has a count of ten or more. The rearrangement joins TRBV7-9 to TRBJ2-7; tentatively, D is TRBD1 or TRBD2 (5 bases each). The germline gives CDR1 SEHNR, CDR2 FQNEAQ (reference sequence). V was trimmed by 5 bases and J by 5 bases, leaving 13 bases between them. This CDR3 has 13 amino acids. CDR3 in DNA: TGTGCCAGCAGCCCCGGGACGATCAACGAGCAGTACTTC. Amino acids: CASSPGTINEQYF.

This rearrangement joins TRBV20-1 to TRBJ1-4; TRBD1 aligns across 7 bases. Germline CDR1 and CDR2: DFQATT and SNEGSKA (reference sequence). With V trimmed by 2 bases and J by 7 bases, 7 bases remained unmatched. This CDR3 region has 14 residues. The CDR3 region is CSARRGQNLEKLFF. Here the CDR3 DNA reads TGCAGTGCTAGACGGGGACAGAACCTTGAAAAACTGTTTTTT.

This clonotype occurred many times. The rearrangement joins TRBV19 to TRBJ1-1; 7 nucleotides align to TRBD1. Trimming removed 5 bases from V and 3 bases from J; junction bases left unmatched: 15. The germline gives CDR1 LNHDA, CDR2 SQIVND (reference sequence). This CDR3 spans 17 amino acids. CDR3 residues: CASSSLRGGQIHTEAFF. The CDR3 DNA sequence: TGTGCCAGTAGTTCCCTCCGAGGGGGCCAGATCCACACTGAAGCTTTCTTT.

This clonotype was counted at least ten times. The chain joins TRBV3-1 to TRBJ2-2, with TRBD2 identical over 9 bases. Germline V gives CDR1 LGHDT, CDR2 YNNKEL (reference sequence). This CDR3 has 17 residues. Trimming removed 1 base from V and 5 bases from J; junction bases left unmatched: 8. The DNA for the CDR3 is TGTGCCAGCAGCCAAGGCGTTAGCGGGAGAGGTACCGGGGAGCTGTTTTTT. This gives the protein CASSQGVSGRGTGELFF.

V usage is TRBV7-8 and J usage is TRBJ1-6; D is ambiguous. This CDR3 spans 16 amino acids. V was cut by 3 bases and J by 8 bases, with 17 bases left in between. The germline gives CDR1 SGHVS, CDR2 FQNEAQ. The CDR3 spells CASSLTQWGLHSPLHF. The DNA of the CDR3 is TGTGCCAGCAGCTTGACCCAGTGGGGTCTCCATTCACCCCTCCACTTT. Looking up the rest from reference TRBV7-8 and TRBJ1-6 gives the full variable domain: GAGVSQSPRYKVAKRGQDVALRCDPISGHVSLFWYQQALGQGPEFLTYFQNEAQLDKSGLPSDRFFAERPEGSVSTLKIQRTQQEDSAVYLCASSLTQWGLHSPLHFGNGTRLTVT.

In this sample, this clonotype turned up a few times. The chain combines TRBV7-9 with TRBJ2-1, with 8 nucleotides matching TRBD1. The CDR3 has 14 residues. The germline gives CDR1 SEHNR, CDR2 FQNEAQ (reference sequence). Trimming took 4 bases from V and 8 from J; bases not matched to a gene: 7. The CDR3 region is CASSSTTGVYEQFF. In nucleotides, the CDR3 is TGTGCCAGCAGCTCCACGACAGGGGTATATGAGCAGTTCTTC.

The chain couples TRBV27 to TRBJ2-7; possibly TRBD1 for D (6 bases). This CDR3 has 15 amino acids. V lost 5 bases, J lost 2 bases, and 16 bases lay in between. Germline CDR1 and CDR2: MNHEY and SMNVEV (reference sequence). The CDR3 DNA sequence: TGTGCCAGCAGTCAACGGGCAGGGGTCACCTACGAGCAGTACTTC. Translating gives CASSQRAGVTYEQYF.

The table lists this clonotype with many counts. The J gene is TRBJ2-5, the V gene TRBV20-1; 7 bases are a match to TRBD2. The V segment lost 6 bases and the J segment 1 base; nucleotides outside the gene matches: 11. Germline V lookup: CDR1 DFQATT, CDR2 SNEGSKA (reference sequence). CDR3 length: 15 amino acids. Here the CDR3 reads CSAALAATPQETQYF. CDR3 bases: TGCAGTGCGGCTCTAGCGGCCACCCCCCAAGAGACCCAGTACTTC.

This clonotype was counted many times. The chain combines TRBV25-1 with TRBJ2-7, with a possible D match to TRBD1 (6 bases). V dropped 4 bases and J dropped 3 bases, with 16 bases sitting between them. This CDR3 region has 15 residues. CDR1 and CDR2 from the germline V gene are MGHDK and SYGVNS. The chain's CDR3 is CASSGSRTENYEQYF. DNA of the CDR3: TGTGCCAGCAGTGGTTCGAGGACAGAAAACTACGAGCAGTACTTC.

This clonotype came up once. It may be a read error: a sequence one base away is much more abundant. V and J are TRBV10-3 and TRBJ2-7; D perhaps matches TRBD1 (7 bases). V lost 10 bases and J lost 2, with 15 bases in between. This CDR3 contains 13 residues. The germline CDR1 and CDR2 sequences are ENHRY and SYGVKD. CDR3 bases: TGTGCCACAGGGGGGCTTAATACCTACGAGCAGTACTTC. Protein sequence: CATGGLNTYEQYF.

The sample holds a few counts of this clonotype. J is TRBJ1-1 and V is TRBV9; D not certain. The V gene's germline CDR1 is SGDLS and CDR2 YYNGEE. V was clipped by 6 bases and J by 0 bases, with 9 bases between them. There are 13 residues in the CDR3. CDR3 protein: CASTPGMNTEAFF. The CDR3 DNA reads as TGTGCCAGCACACCCGGTATGAACACTGAAGCTTTCTTT.

The table lists this clonotype with many counts. The gene calls are TRBV6-5 and TRBJ2-1, with TRBD2 matching over 7 bases. This CDR3 has 16 amino acids. Trimming at V came to 6 bases and at J to 0 bases, leaving 8 bases not matched to a gene. Germline CDR1 and CDR2: MNHEY and SVGAGI. CDR3 nucleotides: TGTGCCAGCAGCCCGGGGGGTGCCGGCTCCTACAATGAGCAGTTCTTC. Translated: CASSPGGAGSYNEQFF.

This clonotype came up a few times. V usage is TRBV7-8 and J usage is TRBJ1-6; D is perhaps TRBD1 (6 bases). V was cut by 7 bases and J by 6 bases, with 10 bases left in between. Germline loops: CDR1 SGHVS, CDR2 FQNEAQ. This CDR3 comprises 13 residues. The CDR3 sequence is CASKGGGNSPLHF. In DNA, the CDR3 is TGTGCCAGCAAAGGAGGGGGTAATTCACCCCTCCACTTT.

The sample holds many counts of this clonotype. The chain links TRBV29-1 to TRBJ1-1; 7 bases fit TRBD1. The CDR3 length is 14 residues. The ends lost 2 bases at V and 9 bases at J; junction bases unmatched: 12. Per the germline V gene, CDR1 is SQVTM and CDR2 is ANQGSEA. CDR3 bases: TGCAGCGTTGAAAAACAGGGGTTACGCTCTCAAGCTTTCTTT. It translates to CSVEKQGLRSQAFF.

In its sample, this clonotype was seen many times. The CDR3 here is CASSEAARSGTDTQYF. CDR3 nucleotide sequence: TGCGCCAGCAGTGAGGCCGCAAGATCGGGCACAGATACGCAGTATTTT. The rearrangement uses TRBV10-1 and TRBJ2-3; D is ambiguous. V dropped 2 bases and J dropped 1 base, with 13 bases sitting between them. The CDR3 contains 16 residues. The V gene's germline CDR1 is WNHNN and CDR2 SYGVQD (reference sequence).